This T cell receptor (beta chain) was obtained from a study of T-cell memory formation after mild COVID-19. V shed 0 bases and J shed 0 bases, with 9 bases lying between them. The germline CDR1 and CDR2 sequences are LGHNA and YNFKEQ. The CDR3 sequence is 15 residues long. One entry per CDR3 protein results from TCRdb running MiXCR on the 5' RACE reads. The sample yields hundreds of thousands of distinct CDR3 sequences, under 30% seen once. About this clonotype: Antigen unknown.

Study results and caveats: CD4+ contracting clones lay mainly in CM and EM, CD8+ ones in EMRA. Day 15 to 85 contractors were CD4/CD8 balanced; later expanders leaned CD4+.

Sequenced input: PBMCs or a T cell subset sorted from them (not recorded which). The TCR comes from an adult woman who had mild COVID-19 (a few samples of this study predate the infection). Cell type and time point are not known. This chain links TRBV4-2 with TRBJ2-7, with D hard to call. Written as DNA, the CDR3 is TGTGCCAGCAGCCAAGATCAGGTATTCTCCTACGAGCAGTACTTC. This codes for CASSQDQVFSYEQYF.